This T cell receptor beta chain was profiled in a study of yellow fever vaccine responses in identical twins. Findings and caveats of the study: Convergence reportedly seemed to mark part of the twins' vaccine T cell response, with personalization marking the rest.

Via MiXCR, TCRdb re-called the RT-PCR reads, giving one row per CDR3 protein. This sample has around 20,000 distinct CDR3 sequences, with 55% to 70% found just once. On this clonotype: Its antigen is not known.

With 3 bases removed from V and 7 bases from J, the gap between germline ends came to 15 bases. This CDR3 contains 15 residues. Per the germline V gene, CDR1 is SEHNR and CDR2 is FQNEAQ (reference sequence). The source of this sequence is a woman between 18 and 29 years old who received the yellow fever vaccine. This material consisted of T cells from blood (PBMCs), unsorted or a sorted subset (not recorded which), taken before or after yellow fever vaccination (not recorded which). The chain uses TRBV7-9 and TRBJ1-4; D call uncertain. CDR3 sequence (DNA): TGTGCCAGCAGCTTCAGTAACAGCTTCATTGAAAAACTGTTTTTT. Translated: CASSFSNSFIEKLFF.